This TCR beta chain is from a study of shared clonotypes between healthy human individuals. Study results and limitations: Estimated clonotype richness was generally higher in naive than memory subsets. Although depth was large, rarefaction showed that sequencing of the sorted subsets was incomplete.

The assay was immunoSEQ multiplex PCR, and TCRdb's table has in-frame clones only and misses some. The sample has more than 2 million clones, around 95% seen once; the top ten hold 0.13%. V gave up 6 bases and J gave up 9 bases, with 13 bases separating them. The CDR3 is 12 residues long. Germline V gene data show CDR1 as MNHNS and CDR2 as SASEGT. Donors were healthy HIV-negative adults without recently reported acute infections or vaccinations. About this clone itself: Its antigen remains unidentified.

The sequence derives from a man between 18 and 29 years old in good health. The chain carries TRBV6-1 and TRBJ2-3, with D unresolved. The sequenced sample was naive CD4+ T cells sorted from blood. Subset: CD45RA+ positively selected. CDR3 sequence reads: CASSEFVETQYF. The CDR3 coding sequence is TGTGCCAGCAGCGAATTTGTAGAAACGCAGTATTTT.